This passage covers 4 T cell receptor beta chains from one sample sequenced in a study of T cell responses to AZD1222 COVID-19 vaccine. Some clones are missing from TCRdb's copy, which holds only in-frame ones; the method was immunoSEQ multiplex PCR. The table shows some 95,000 clones, with around nine tenths occurring only once. Sequenced here: peripheral blood, sampled on day 0 of MenACWY control vaccination. Receptors originate from an adult in good health.

The rearrangement uses TRBV6-6 and TRBJ1-4; D unresolved. In germline, CDR1 is MNHNY, CDR2 SVGAGI (reference sequence). The CDR3 has 15 residues. The ends were cut back, 2 bases at V and 0 bases at J, with 7 bases in the middle. The CDR3, as DNA: TGTGCCAGCAGTTACCCACCGGCAACTAATGAAAAACTGTTTTTT. This sequence encodes CASSYPPATNEKLFF.

The J gene is TRBJ1-3, the V gene TRBV24-1, with D hard to call. Germline CDR1 reads KGHDR; CDR2 reads SFDVKD. Trimming removed 11 bases from V and 4 bases from J, with 20 bases in between. This CDR3 is 15 amino acids long. CDR3 residues: CANHGPTRSGNTIYF. CDR3 DNA: TGTGCCAACCACGGTCCGACCAGGTCAGGAAACACCATATATTTT.

The rearrangement joins TRBV11-1 to TRBJ2-1, with a tentative D call TRBD2 (6 bases). Germline lookup yields CDR1 SGHAT and CDR2 FQDESV (reference sequence). V dropped 2 bases and J dropped 5 bases, with 16 bases sitting between them. The CDR3 runs to 16 residues. CDR3: CASSLRRGRQNNEQFF. CDR3 DNA: TGTGCCAGCAGCTTACGTCGGGGGAGACAAAACAATGAGCAGTTCTTC.

The chain joins TRBV7-6 to TRBJ2-7; perhaps TRBD2 as D (5 bases). Trimming shortened V by 1 base and J by 0 bases, and 16 bases separated the two germline ends. This CDR3 spans 17 amino acids. Per the germline V gene, CDR1 is SGHVS and CDR2 is FNYEAQ. CDR3 loop: CASSLEADFPTSYEQYF. The CDR3 nucleotides are TGTGCCAGCAGCTTAGAGGCGGACTTCCCCACCTCCTACGAGCAGTACTTC.